This is a list of T cell receptor beta chains from one sample in a study of T cell responses to AZD1222 COVID-19 vaccine. Libraries were prepared by immunoSEQ multiplex PCR; TCRdb keeps only in-frame clonotypes and omits some of them. The sample comprises 100,000 to 130,000 clones, more than 70% of which are singletons, and approximately 3% rests with the top ten. The sample consisted of peripheral blood, taken on day 0 of AZD1222 vaccination. The receptors shown here come from an adult in good health. The CDR3 runs from the conserved cysteine through the conserved F or W. D genes are given only for firm matches. The listing skips clone size in some rows; elsewhere it reads once, few, many or a size class.

len	v_gene	d_gene	j_gene	abundance	CDR3nt	CDR3aa
13	TRBV15	NA	TRBJ1-2	NA	TGTGCCACCAGCAGCGACAGTAACTATGGCTACACCTTC	CATSSDSNYGYTF
14	TRBV25-1	NA	TRBJ2-1	NA	TGTGCCAGCATAGCCCCCGGACTCAACAATGAGCAGTTCTTC	CASIAPGLNNEQFF
13	TRBV7-3	NA	TRBJ1-1	NA	TGTGCCAGCAGCTTTCAGGAGAACACTGAAGCTTTCTTT	CASSFQENTEAFF
15	TRBV27	TRBD1	TRBJ1-3	NA	TGTGCCAGCCCAACCCCCGGACAGGGAAGACGCACCATATATTTT	CASPTPGQGRRTIYF
13	TRBV30	NA	TRBJ1-3	few	TGTGCGAGCGCAAGGGGCCGTAGAAACACCATATATTTT	CASARGRRNTIYF
13	TRBV7-9	NA	TRBJ1-2	once	TGTGCCGGTCTGCCAGTGGGGGACCATGGCTACACCTTC	CAGLPVGDHGYTF
12	TRBV30	NA	TRBJ1-3	NA	TGTGCCTGGAAGGACTCTGGAAACACCATATATTTT	CAWKDSGNTIYF
12	TRBV28	NA	TRBJ1-1	NA	TGTGCCAGCAAAGACAGGAACACTGAAGCTTTCTTT	CASKDRNTEAFF
14	TRBV5-4	NA	TRBJ2-2	NA	TGTGCCAGCACCCTTATAACAGGTGCCGGGGAGCTGTTTTTT	CASTLITGAGELFF
16	TRBV3-1/TRBV3-2	NA	TRBJ1-3	NA	TGTGCCAGCAGCCTTCAGCAGGTGCACTCTGGAAACACCATATATTTT	CASSLQQVHSGNTIYF
15	TRBV19	NA	TRBJ1-5	few	TGTGCCAGTAGTTTGACGCAGGGTTACAATCAGCCCCAGCATTTT	CASSLTQGYNQPQHF
17	TRBV4-1	TRBD2	TRBJ2-1	NA	TGCGCCAGCAGCCAAGATTCGGGGGACTACAGCTACAATGAGCAGTTCTTC	CASSQDSGDYSYNEQFF
17	TRBV28	TRBD1	TRBJ1-2	NA	TGTGCCAGCAGTTTCTTCGACCGGGACAGGGCTCCCATAGGCTACACCTTC	CASSFFDRDRAPIGYTF
15	TRBV6-6	TRBD1	TRBJ1-5	once	TGTGCCAGCAGCGACCCCGACAGGGTTCGACAGCCCCAGCATTTT	CASSDPDRVRQPQHF
14	TRBV9	TRBD1	TRBJ1-2	NA	TGTGCCAGCAGCAAACGACAGGGAAACTATGGCTACACCTTC	CASSKRQGNYGYTF
13	TRBV7-9	NA	TRBJ1-5	NA	TGTGCCAGCAGCAACCCGTCAGGTCAGCCCCAGCATTTT	CASSNPSGQPQHF
16	TRBV3-1/TRBV3-2	NA	TRBJ2-7	few	TGTGCCAGCAGCCCCCACGCGGACAGTGGTTCGGGCGAGCAGTACTTC	CASSPHADSGSGEQYF
13	TRBV29-1	NA	TRBJ2-3	NA	TGCAGCGTTCTCGGGGGGCCCACAGATACGCAGTATTTT	CSVLGGPTDTQYF
10	TRBV20-1	NA	TRBJ2-5	NA	TGCAGTGCAGGGAAAGAGACCCAGTACTTC	CSAGKETQYF
13	TRBV30	TRBD1	TRBJ2-2	NA	TGTGCCTGGGATACAGGGGCCCCCGGGGAGCTGTTTTTT	CAWDTGAPGELFF
14	TRBV18	TRBD1	TRBJ1-2	NA	TGTGCCAGCTCACCCACAGGGGATGAGCGGGGCTACACCTTC	CASSPTGDERGYTF
15	TRBV7-9	NA	TRBJ2-5	NA	TGTGCCAGCAAGGCGTTTAAGGGTGGTGAGAGACCCCAGTACTTC	CASKAFKGGERPQYF
16	TRBV3-1/TRBV3-2	TRBD1	TRBJ1-5	once	TGTGCCAGCAGCCAAGGACCGGGACAGGGAAATCAGCCCCAGCATTTT	CASSQGPGQGNQPQHF
16	TRBV9	TRBD1	TRBJ1-4	NA	TGTGCCAGCAGCGCCCGGGACAGGGGCCCTAATGAAAAACTGTTTTTT	CASSARDRGPNEKLFF
12	TRBV3-1/TRBV3-2	NA	TRBJ1-1	NA	TGTGCCAGCAGCCAAGTCAGCGCTGAAGCTTTCTTT	CASSQVSAEAFF
15	TRBV5-4	NA	TRBJ2-7	NA	TGTGCCAGCAACAAACAGGGCCTGCAACCCTACGAGCAGTACTTC	CASNKQGLQPYEQYF